The 20 T cell receptor beta chains listed next were all sequenced from one sample in a study of T cells in Graves' hyperthyroidism and ophthalmopathy. Regions amplified from RNA transcripts were the TCR beta CDR3 regions. An initial round of RT-PCR targeting the TCR CDR3 relied on the HTBI primer set. Using its own MiXCR run on the multiplex PCR reads, TCRdb lists one record per CDR3 protein. The data show 650,000 to 800,000 distinct CDR3 sequences, 40% to 55% seen once. Sequencing used peripheral blood or thyroid tissue (not recorded which). Source of these receptors: an adult man with Graves' disease, either hyperthyroidism or ophthalmopathy (not recorded which).

V usage is TRBV29-1 and J usage is TRBJ1-2; tentatively, D is TRBD1 (5 bases). This CDR3 comprises 11 residues. Germline CDR1 SQVTM, CDR2 ANQGSEA. The V and J ends lost 6 bases and 2 bases respectively, with 7 bases between them. This CDR3 reads CSVKGNYGYTF. The CDR3, as DNA: TGCAGCGTCAAGGGGAACTATGGCTACACCTTC.

On this clonotype itself: At one end the junction does not follow the germline gene, possibly because of a read error. This chain uses TRBV10-3 with TRBJ1-1; 9 nucleotides agree with TRBD1. This CDR3 has 15 residues. CDR1 and CDR2 from the germline V gene are ENHRY and SYGVKD. As DNA, the CDR3 is TGTGCCAGCAGTTACTCGACAGGGGGGGTCACTGAAGCTTTCTTT. As protein: CASSYSTGGVTEAFF.

This clonotype was recorded a few times. V gene TRBV7-9 combines with J gene TRBJ2-7; 8 nucleotides agree with TRBD1. The V and J ends lost 4 bases and 3 bases, in that order; junction bases with no gene match: 5. This CDR3 has 14 residues. Germline-derived CDR1 and CDR2 are SEHNR and FQNEAQ (reference sequence). The CDR3 sequence: CASSWTGNYYEQYF. In nucleotides, the CDR3 is TGTGCCAGCAGCTGGACAGGGAATTACTACGAGCAGTACTTC.

This clonotype was counted only a few times. The chain combines TRBV12-3 or TRBV12-4 with TRBJ1-1, with unresolved D. This CDR3 has 14 residues. Between the trimmed V and J ends, which lost 1 base and 4 bases, there was a span of 10 bases. The CDR3 reads CASSLGGSGTEAFF. DNA for the CDR3: TGTGCCAGCAGTTTAGGAGGGTCGGGCACTGAAGCTTTCTTT.

The count of this clonotype is one. This could be a read error, since a much larger clone is one nucleotide away. The chain employs TRBV10-3 and TRBJ2-7; tentative D call: TRBD1 (5 bases). Deletions cut 3 bases from V and 3 bases from J, with 15 bases between. The CDR3 runs to 15 residues. Germline V gene sequence: CDR1 ENHRY, CDR2 SYGVKD. CDR3 bases: TGTGCCATCAGTGAATTCCGCAGGGCCGACTACGAGCAGTACTTC. Translating it yields CAISEFRRADYEQYF.

The table lists this clonotype with a few counts. The rearrangement links TRBV6-1 to TRBJ2-7; 7 bases are a match to TRBD1. The CDR3 totals 14 residues. In germline, CDR1 is MNHNS, CDR2 SASEGT. J gave up 3 bases and V 5 bases, and 7 bases lay outside the gene matches. CDR3 region: CASSYTGDYYEQYF. CDR3 nucleotide sequence: TGTGCCAGCAGTTACACAGGGGATTACTACGAGCAGTACTTC.

This chain links TRBV20-1 with TRBJ1-2, with a weak D call TRBD1 (6 bases). The germline V and J ends were trimmed by 5 bases and 8 bases, with 21 bases remaining between them. This CDR3 is built from 14 residues. The germline gives CDR1 DFQATT, CDR2 SNEGSKA (reference sequence). The CDR3 loop reads CSARALAGVNGYTF. For the CDR3, the DNA is TGCAGTGCTCGTGCTCTGGCAGGGGTTAACGGCTACACCTTC.

The table lists this clonotype with a few counts. The chain couples TRBV19 to TRBJ2-7, with 9 bases lining up with TRBD1. The CDR3 extends over 15 amino acids. Germline-derived CDR1 and CDR2 are LNHDA and SQIVND (reference sequence). The J segment lost 0 bases and the V segment lost 3 bases, leaving 3 bases of the junction unmatched. CDR3 region: CASSIGTGSSYEQYF. DNA for the CDR3: TGTGCCAGTAGTATCGGGACAGGGAGCTCCTACGAGCAGTACTTC.

Regarding this clonotype: This clone may be a read error of a much larger clone one base away. The chain carries TRBV2 and TRBJ2-7, with 12 nucleotides matching TRBD1. The germline V gene encodes CDR1 SNHLY and CDR2 FYNNEI. The CDR3 has 14 residues. Losses at the gene ends were 4 bases for V and 9 bases for J; bases not matched to a gene: 7. This CDR3 reads CASSGGQGADGQYF. The CDR3 coding sequence is TGTGCCAGCAGTGGGGGACAGGGGGCGGACGGGCAGTACTTC.

This clonotype was detected ten times or more. The chain carries TRBV7-2 and TRBJ1-6, with D perhaps matching TRBD1 (5 bases). CDR1 SGHTA and CDR2 FQGNSA come from the germline V gene. The V gene lost 5 bases and the J gene lost 11 bases, with 10 bases spanning the gap. The CDR3 contains 12 residues. The CDR3 nucleotides read TGTGCCAGCAGCCCTGGGGGAGCACCCCTCCACTTT. It codes for CASSPGGAPLHF. Filled out from reference TRBV7-2 and TRBJ1-6, the complete variable domain reads GAGVSQSPSNKVTEKGKDVELRCDPISGHTALYWYRQSLGQGLEFLIYFQGNSAPDKSGLPSDRFSAERTGGSVSTLTIQRTQQEDSAVYLCASSPGGAPLHFGNGTRLTVT.

The chain employs TRBV6-1 and TRBJ1-2; D is possibly TRBD1 (5 bases). The CDR3 sequence is 14 residues long. V lost 5 bases to trimming and J lost 1 base, with 11 bases between them. Germline loops: CDR1 MNHNS, CDR2 SASEGT. CDR3 bases: TGTGCCAGCAGTATAGGACATATTAACTATGGCTACACCTTC. Residues: CASSIGHINYGYTF.

The rearrangement joins TRBV20-1 to TRBJ1-5; 7 nucleotides line up with TRBD1. The CDR3 sequence is 16 residues long. The V segment lost 1 base and the J segment 7 bases; nucleotides outside the gene matches: 13. Germline V gene lookup returns CDR1 DFQATT and CDR2 SNEGSKA (reference sequence). Here the CDR3 reads CSARGSGTVTEQPQHF. CDR3 in DNA: TGCAGTGCTAGAGGATCCGGGACAGTCACGGAGCAGCCCCAGCATTTT.

The chain uses TRBV19 and TRBJ2-7, with TRBD2 identical over 12 bases. J lost 3 bases, V lost 3 bases, and 0 bases had no gene match. This CDR3 has 14 residues. Per germline, CDR1 LNHDA and CDR2 SQIVND (reference sequence). CDR3 region: CASSMGLAGYEQYF. The CDR3 DNA reads TGTGCCAGTAGTATGGGACTAGCGGGCTACGAGCAGTACTTC.

V gene TRBV25-1 combines with J gene TRBJ1-5, with a possible D match to TRBD1 (5 bases). The CDR3 consists of 14 residues. CDR1 and CDR2 from the germline V gene are MGHDK and SYGVNS. V was cut by 7 bases and J by 0 bases, with 10 bases left in between. The CDR3 sequence: CASTADISNQPQHF. The CDR3 DNA follows: TGTGCCAGCACCGCGGACATTAGCAATCAGCCCCAGCATTTT.

This clonotype was picked up one time. V usage is TRBV20-1 and J usage is TRBJ2-7, with D perhaps matching TRBD2 (6 bases). V lost 3 bases, J lost 4 bases, and 19 bases lay in between. Looked up from germline, CDR1 is DFQATT and CDR2 is SNEGSKA (reference sequence). This CDR3 is built from 15 residues. The CDR3 spells CSASFSSEARYEQYF. Written as DNA, the CDR3 is TGCAGTGCTAGCTTCTCTAGCGAGGCAAGATACGAGCAGTACTTC.

This chain joins TRBV25-1 and TRBJ2-7; 7 nucleotides line up with TRBD1. V was pared by 3 bases and J by 4 bases, with 6 bases of the junction left unmatched. The CDR3 totals 14 residues. CDR1 and CDR2 from the germline V gene are MGHDK and SYGVNS. CDR3 sequence: CASSEMTGRYEQYF. CDR3 bases: TGTGCCAGCAGTGAGATGACAGGGCGATACGAGCAGTACTTC.

The rearrangement joins TRBV9 to TRBJ1-1; the match to TRBD1 covers 7 bases. V was pared by 3 bases and J by 4 bases, with 3 bases of the junction left unmatched. Per germline, CDR1 SGDLS and CDR2 YYNGEE. CDR3 size: 13 residues. This chain's CDR3 is CASSAWDSTEAFF. CDR3 bases: TGTGCCAGCAGCGCCTGGGACAGCACTGAAGCTTTCTTT. Supplemented by reference TRBV9 and TRBJ1-1, the full variable domain reads DSGVTQTPKHLITATGQRVTLRCSPRSGDLSVYWYQQSLDQGLQFLIQYYNGEERAKGNILERFSAQQFPDLHSELNLSSLELGDSALYFCASSAWDSTEAFFGQGTRLTVV.

The V gene is TRBV10-3, the J gene TRBJ2-2; 12 bases fit TRBD1. This CDR3 region has 15 residues. V gave up 11 bases and J gave up 1 base; unmatched junction bases: 5. Germline CDR1 is ENHRY and CDR2 is SYGVKD. Here the CDR3 reads CAAGQGARNTGELFF. In DNA, the CDR3 is TGTGCCGCGGGACAGGGGGCGCGGAACACCGGGGAGCTGTTTTTT.

The rearrangement joins TRBV6-1 to TRBJ2-2, with D possibly being TRBD1 (5 bases). The CDR3 loop spans 14 amino acids. Trimming left V 2 bases short and J 4 bases short, with 8 bases between. CDR1 and CDR2 (germline): MNHNS, SASEGT. CDR3 bases: TGTGCCAGCAGTGAATCCAGGGTCACCGGGGAGCTGTTTTTT. Translation gives CASSESRVTGELFF.

The J gene is TRBJ2-7, the V gene TRBV7-9, with 9 bases aligning to TRBD1. J was trimmed by 5 bases and V by 1 base; bases with no gene match: 12. The CDR3 length is 17 residues. Per the germline V gene, CDR1 is SEHNR and CDR2 is FQNEAQ (reference sequence). The CDR3 region has the DNA TGTGCCAGCAGCTTAGTGGGGGCCGGGACAGGGAATCACGAGCAGTACTTC. The encoded protein is CASSLVGAGTGNHEQYF.